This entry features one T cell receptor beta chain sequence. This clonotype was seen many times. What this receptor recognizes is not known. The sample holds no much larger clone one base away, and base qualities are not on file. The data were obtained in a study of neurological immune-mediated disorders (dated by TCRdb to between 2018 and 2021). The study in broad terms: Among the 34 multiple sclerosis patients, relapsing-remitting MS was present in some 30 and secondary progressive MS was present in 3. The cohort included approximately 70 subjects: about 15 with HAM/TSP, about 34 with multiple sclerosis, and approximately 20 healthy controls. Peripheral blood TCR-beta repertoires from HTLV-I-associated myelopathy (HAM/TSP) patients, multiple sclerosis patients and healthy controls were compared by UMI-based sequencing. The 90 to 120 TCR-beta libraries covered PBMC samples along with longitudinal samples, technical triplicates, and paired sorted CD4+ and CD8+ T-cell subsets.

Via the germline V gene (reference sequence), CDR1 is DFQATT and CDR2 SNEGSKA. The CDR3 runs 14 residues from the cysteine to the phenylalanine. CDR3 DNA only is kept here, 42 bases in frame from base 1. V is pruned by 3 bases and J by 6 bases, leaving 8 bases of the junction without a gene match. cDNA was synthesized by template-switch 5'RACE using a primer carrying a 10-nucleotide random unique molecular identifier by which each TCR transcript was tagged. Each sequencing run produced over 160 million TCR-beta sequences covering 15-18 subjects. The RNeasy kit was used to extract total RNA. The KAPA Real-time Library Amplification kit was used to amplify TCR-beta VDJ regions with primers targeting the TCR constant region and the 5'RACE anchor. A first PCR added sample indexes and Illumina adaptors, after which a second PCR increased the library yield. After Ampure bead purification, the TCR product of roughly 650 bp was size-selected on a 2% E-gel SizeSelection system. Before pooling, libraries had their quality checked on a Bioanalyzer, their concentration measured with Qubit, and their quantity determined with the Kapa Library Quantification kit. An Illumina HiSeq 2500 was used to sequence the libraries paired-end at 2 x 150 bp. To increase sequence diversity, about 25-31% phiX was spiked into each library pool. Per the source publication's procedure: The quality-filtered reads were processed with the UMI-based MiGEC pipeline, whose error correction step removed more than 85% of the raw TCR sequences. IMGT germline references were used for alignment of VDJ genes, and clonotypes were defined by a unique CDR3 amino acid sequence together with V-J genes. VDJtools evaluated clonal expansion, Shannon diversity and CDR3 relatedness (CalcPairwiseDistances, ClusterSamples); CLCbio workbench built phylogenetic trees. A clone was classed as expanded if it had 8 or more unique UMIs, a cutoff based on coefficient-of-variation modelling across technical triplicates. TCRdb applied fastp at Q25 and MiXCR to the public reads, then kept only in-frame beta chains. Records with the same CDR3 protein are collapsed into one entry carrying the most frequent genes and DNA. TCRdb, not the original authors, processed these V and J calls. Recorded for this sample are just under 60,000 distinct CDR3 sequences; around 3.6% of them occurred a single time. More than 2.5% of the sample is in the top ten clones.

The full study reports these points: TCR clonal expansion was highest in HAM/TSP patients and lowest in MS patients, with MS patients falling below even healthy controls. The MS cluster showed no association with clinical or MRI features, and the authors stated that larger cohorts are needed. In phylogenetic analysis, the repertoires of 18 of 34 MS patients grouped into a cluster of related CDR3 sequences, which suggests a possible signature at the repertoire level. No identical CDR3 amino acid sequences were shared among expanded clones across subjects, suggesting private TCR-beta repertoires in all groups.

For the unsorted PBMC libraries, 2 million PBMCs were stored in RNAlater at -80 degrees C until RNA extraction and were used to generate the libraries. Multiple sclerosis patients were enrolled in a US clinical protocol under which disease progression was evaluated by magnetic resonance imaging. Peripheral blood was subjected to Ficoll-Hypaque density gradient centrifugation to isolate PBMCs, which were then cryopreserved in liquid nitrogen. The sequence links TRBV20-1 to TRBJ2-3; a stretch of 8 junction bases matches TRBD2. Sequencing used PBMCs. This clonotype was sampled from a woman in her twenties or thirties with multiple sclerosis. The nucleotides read TGCAGTGCTAGTTTTCCAGCGGGAGATGATACGCAGTATTTT. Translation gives CSASFPAGDDTQYF.